The 20 T cell receptor beta chains below all came from one sample that was sequenced in a study of T cell repertoires in cytomegalovirus infection. TCRdb ran MiXCR on the reads and lists one entry per CDR3 protein. Here the sample spans roughly 240,000 distinct CDR3 sequences, 6.5% being singletons. The sequenced sample consisted of PBMCs. These receptors were collected from a human donor in good health (CMV status not recorded). Some clones in this sample may be carry-over from other donors' samples.

Ten or more counts support this clonotype. The rearrangement links TRBV20-1 to TRBJ2-3; unclear D gene. Germline CDR1 DFQATT, CDR2 SNEGSKA (reference sequence). V lost 0 bases to trimming and J lost 4 bases, with 11 bases between them. This CDR3 contains 14 residues. The CDR3 is CSAREGSSADTQYF. DNA of the CDR3: TGCAGTGCTAGAGAGGGTAGCTCGGCAGATACGCAGTATTTT.

This clonotype was counted a single time. This chain uses TRBV6-5 with TRBJ2-1; 7 nucleotides line up with TRBD2. Germline V lookup: CDR1 MNHEY, CDR2 SVGAGI. This CDR3 has 17 residues. Unmatched junction bases numbered 16, after V lost 6 bases and J lost 5 bases. This CDR3 is CASSSLASGVADNEQFF. The CDR3 nucleotides are TGTGCCAGCAGCTCCCTGGCCAGCGGGGTGGCCGACAATGAGCAGTTCTTC.

At least ten counts were recorded for this clonotype. CDR3 DNA: TGTGCCAGCAGCCCGCGGACAGGCGGGTATGGCTACACCTTC. This encodes CASSPRTGGYGYTF. This rearrangement joins TRBV7-6 to TRBJ1-2; 7 positions match TRBD1. The CDR3 extends over 14 amino acids. The trim removed 5 bases at V and 5 bases at J, leaving 8 bases unmatched. CDR1 and CDR2 from the germline V gene are SGHVS and FNYEAQ.

This clonotype came up a few times. The V call is TRBV30, the J call TRBJ1-1, with a weak D call TRBD1 (5 bases). Germline V gene lookup returns CDR1 GTSNPN and CDR2 SVGIG (reference sequence). Deletions cut 4 bases from V and 4 bases from J, with 16 bases between. This CDR3 is built from 14 residues. This CDR3 is CAWNMRGAGTEAFF. The CDR3 DNA reads TGTGCCTGGAACATGAGGGGCGCCGGCACTGAAGCTTTCTTT. Looking up the rest from reference TRBV30 and TRBJ1-1 gives the full variable domain: SQTIHQWPATLVQPVGSPLSLECTVEGTSNPNLYWYRQAAGRGLQLLFYSVGIGQISSEVPQNLSASRPQDRQFILSSKKLLLSDSGFYLCAWNMRGAGTEAFFGQGTRLTVV.

The CDR3 here is CASSSGGWAETEAFF. The CDR3 region has the DNA TGTGCCAGCAGTTCGGGGGGCTGGGCCGAAACTGAAGCTTTCTTT. The chain couples TRBV6-2 or TRBV6-3 to TRBJ1-1; perhaps TRBD1 as D (6 bases). CDR1 is MNHEY, CDR2 SVGEGT, per germline. The V and J ends lost 4 bases and 5 bases respectively, with 17 bases between them. CDR3 length: 15 amino acids.

Ten or more counts support this clonotype. The chain carries TRBV14 and TRBJ1-1; weak D call: TRBD1 (5 bases). Between the trimmed V and J ends, which lost 4 bases and 11 bases, there was a span of 23 bases. This CDR3 spans 15 amino acids. Looked up from germline, CDR1 is SGHDN and CDR2 is FVKESK. This CDR3 reads CASSRLAGTGEVAFF. The CDR3 nucleotides are TGTGCCAGCAGCCGCCTCGCCGGGACGGGTGAAGTGGCTTTCTTT.

The V gene is TRBV6-2 or TRBV6-3, the J gene TRBJ2-7; a weak D match, TRBD2 (6 bases). The CDR3 is made up of 16 amino acids. The germline V gene encodes CDR1 MNHEY and CDR2 SVGEGT. Trimming left V 4 bases short and J 0 bases short, with 16 bases between. CDR3 sequence (DNA): TGTGCCAGCAGTTCCTTAGCGGTGCGGAGCTCCTACGAGCAGTACTTC. Amino acids: CASSSLAVRSSYEQYF.

This clonotype has ten or more counts. The chain combines TRBV19 with TRBJ1-2; 8 nucleotides match TRBD1. The ends lost 3 bases at V and 6 bases at J; junction bases unmatched: 12. This CDR3 is 16 amino acids long. Germline V gene sequence: CDR1 LNHDA, CDR2 SQIVND (reference sequence). The CDR3 protein is CASSIWTGIEGDGYTF. Written as DNA, the CDR3 is TGTGCCAGTAGTATCTGGACAGGGATTGAAGGGGATGGCTACACCTTC.

This clonotype was detected many times. The CDR3 here is CASSSTFQGGNYGYTF. In DNA form, the CDR3 reads TGTGCCAGCAGCTCCACTTTTCAGGGTGGCAACTATGGCTACACCTTC. This chain joins TRBV7-2 and TRBJ1-2; possible D gene TRBD1, 5 bases. Germline-derived CDR1 and CDR2 are SGHTA and FQGNSA. The CDR3 is 16 residues long. V was clipped by 4 bases and J by 2 bases, with 17 bases between them.

In its sample, this clonotype was seen many times. J is TRBJ1-5 and V is TRBV20-1; D is undetermined. V was clipped by 0 bases and J by 2 bases, with 11 bases between them. CDR3 size: 15 residues. Germline CDR1 is DFQATT and CDR2 is SNEGSKA (reference sequence). CDR3 coding DNA: TGCAGTGCTAGAGATTATTTAACAGGCAATCAGCCCCAGCATTTT. It translates to CSARDYLTGNQPQHF.

This clonotype was found a few times. V and J are TRBV20-1 and TRBJ2-2; possible D gene TRBD1, 6 bases. V was clipped by 6 bases and J by 7 bases, with 15 bases between them. Germline loops: CDR1 DFQATT, CDR2 SNEGSKA (reference sequence). CDR3 size: 13 residues. Written as DNA, the CDR3 is TGCAGTGCCTCCGGACAGCGCCACGGGGAGCTGTTTTTT. Translation: CSASGQRHGELFF.

This clonotype was counted at least ten times. The chain employs TRBV7-2 and TRBJ1-2; 8 bases are shared with TRBD1. Germline lookup yields CDR1 SGHTA and CDR2 FQGNSA. The length of the CDR3 is 14 residues. V dropped 2 bases and J dropped 6; count of bases not matched to a gene: 5. This CDR3 is CASSLRWGQDGYTF. The DNA for the CDR3 is TGTGCCAGCAGCTTAAGGTGGGGACAGGATGGCTACACCTTC. Combining the CDR3 with reference TRBV7-2 and TRBJ1-2 gives the whole variable domain GAGVSQSPSNKVTEKGKDVELRCDPISGHTALYWYRQSLGQGLEFLIYFQGNSAPDKSGLPSDRFSAERTGGSVSTLTIQRTQQEDSAVYLCASSLRWGQDGYTFGSGTRLTVV.

The chain is built from TRBV24-1 and TRBJ2-1; 7 nucleotides match TRBD1. This CDR3 spans 15 amino acids. In germline, CDR1 is KGHDR, CDR2 SFDVKD. The V gene end was trimmed by 5 bases and the J gene end by 7 bases; junction bases not matched to a gene: 10. Written as DNA, the CDR3 is TGTGCCACCAGTGGCGGACAGGCCCTTACAAATGAGCAGTTCTTC. Translated, it gives CATSGGQALTNEQFF.

This clonotype was recorded at least ten times. The gene calls are TRBV7-2 and TRBJ1-6; possible D gene TRBD1, 6 bases. The CDR3 consists of 14 residues. The V gene's germline CDR1 is SGHTA and CDR2 FQGNSA. Deletions cut 8 bases from V and 13 bases from J, with 21 bases between. The CDR3 region is CASSGRGSTHPLHF. CDR3 sequence (DNA): TGTGCCAGCTCTGGCAGGGGATCGACTCACCCCCTCCACTTT.

This clonotype was seen ten or more times. The chain couples TRBV20-1 to TRBJ1-1; 9 bases agree with TRBD1. After removal of 5 bases from V and 0 bases from J, the junction contained 1 base not matched to a gene. CDR3 length: 13 amino acids. The V gene's germline CDR1 is DFQATT and CDR2 SNEGSKA (reference sequence). The CDR3 region has the DNA TGCAGTGCTGGGACAGGGCTGAACACTGAAGCTTTCTTT. Translated, it gives CSAGTGLNTEAFF.

This clonotype was counted at least ten times. The chain recombines TRBV7-6 with TRBJ2-1; the match to TRBD1 covers 7 bases. V was clipped by 2 bases and J by 7 bases; unmatched bases: 8. Germline V lookup: CDR1 SGHVS, CDR2 FNYEAQ. This CDR3 comprises 15 residues. DNA for the CDR3: TGTGCCAGCAGCTTAAACAGGGGTTCGGGGAATGAGCAGTTCTTC. It specifies CASSLNRGSGNEQFF. Filled out from reference TRBV7-6 and TRBJ2-1, the complete variable domain reads GAGVSQSPRYKVTKRGQDVALRCDPISGHVSLYWYRQALGQGPEFLTYFNYEAQQDKSGLPNDRFSAERPEGSISTLTIQRTEQRDSAMYRCASSLNRGSGNEQFFGPGTRLTVL.

This clonotype was seen ten or more times. The V call is TRBV7-2, the J call TRBJ1-6; no clear D. Germline CDR1 is SGHTA and CDR2 is FQGNSA. The CDR3 extends over 16 amino acids. Deletions cut 5 bases from V and 0 bases from J, with 11 bases between. The CDR3 loop reads CASSPRISSYNSPLHF. DNA for the CDR3: TGTGCCAGCAGCCCGAGGATCAGCTCCTATAATTCACCCCTCCACTTT.

This clonotype was observed many times. This chain links TRBV6-2 or TRBV6-3 with TRBJ1-2; D is uncertain. Per germline, CDR1 MNHEY and CDR2 SVGEGT. This CDR3 is 13 amino acids long. Trimming shortened V by 6 bases and J by 6 bases, and 14 bases separated the two germline ends. The CDR3 sequence is CASRPGPVHGYTF. CDR3 nucleotides: TGTGCCAGCAGACCAGGACCCGTTCATGGCTACACCTTC.

This clonotype was found many times. The chain recombines TRBV6-6 with TRBJ1-3, with D hard to call. Germline assignment: CDR1 MNHNY and CDR2 SVGAGI (reference sequence). V dropped 4 bases and J dropped 4 bases, with 5 bases sitting between them. This CDR3 is built from 12 residues. The CDR3 sequence: CASSWEGNTIYF. CDR3 bases: TGTGCCAGCAGTTGGGAAGGAAACACCATATATTTT.

This clonotype has ten or more counts. This chain uses TRBV20-1 with TRBJ2-1, with TRBD2 identical over 11 bases. CDR1 is DFQATT, CDR2 SNEGSKA, per germline (reference sequence). Trimming at V came to 6 bases and at J to 9 bases, leaving 10 bases not matched to a gene. CDR3 size: 14 residues. The chain's CDR3 is CSARIAGGISEQFF. The CDR3 DNA reads as TGCAGTGCCCGGATAGCGGGGGGGATCTCTGAGCAGTTCTTC.